The 18 T cell receptor beta chains listed next were all sequenced from one sample in a study of blood T cell repertoires in COVID-19. The table came from immunoSEQ multiplex PCR; TCRdb's copy has only in-frame clones and leaves some out. Altogether about 100,000 clones are present, around 88% being singletons, with the ten largest covering over 1.5%. The sample comprised peripheral blood. Receptor source: a man at least 80 years old with acute or convalescent COVID-19.

V and J are TRBV5-6 and TRBJ1-4, with D unresolved. The CDR3 covers 14 residues. V lost 1 base, J lost 6 bases, and 10 bases lay in between. The germline CDR1 and CDR2 sequences are SGHDT and YYEEEE. In nucleotides, the CDR3 is TGTGCCAGCAGCTTGCGGGTTGCAGATGAAAAACTGTTTTTT. Amino acids: CASSLRVADEKLFF.

The rearrangement uses TRBV30 and TRBJ1-2; 7 bases are a match to TRBD1. CDR3 length equals 13 residues. Losses at the gene ends were 2 bases for V and 6 bases for J; bases not matched to a gene: 6. Germline assignment: CDR1 GTSNPN and CDR2 SVGIG (reference sequence). The CDR3: CAWSYTGDDGYTF. The CDR3 bases are TGTGCCTGGAGTTATACAGGGGATGATGGCTACACCTTC.

This chain uses TRBV6-6 with TRBJ1-5; D might be TRBD1 (6 bases). V was trimmed by 6 bases and J by 2 bases, leaving 11 bases between them. This CDR3 comprises 14 residues. Germline values: CDR1 MNHNY, CDR2 SVGAGI (reference sequence). The CDR3 nucleotides read TGTGCCAGCAGCGTCAGGGGAGGCAATCAGCCCCAGCATTTT. Translating gives CASSVRGGNQPQHF.

As regards this clone: The germline gene is not matched at one end of the junction; a read error may be the cause. In nucleotides, the CDR3 is TGTGCCAGCAGAGAAGTGGCGGGGGAGCAGTACTTC. Translating it yields CASREVAGEQYF. The chain joins TRBV6-1 to TRBJ2-7, with D tentatively TRBD2 (6 bases). CDR1 is MNHNS, CDR2 SASEGT, per germline. The CDR3 has 12 residues.

This clone was found a few times. The gene calls are TRBV5-4 and TRBJ1-3; D is perhaps TRBD1 (5 bases). The CDR3 spans 13 residues. Between the trimmed V and J ends, which lost 4 bases and 4 bases, there was a span of 9 bases. CDR1 and CDR2 (germline): SGHNT, YYREEE (reference sequence). As DNA, the CDR3 is TGTGCCAGCAGCCTGGGGCAGGGAAACACCATATATTTT. The encoded protein is CASSLGQGNTIYF.

V and J are TRBV9 and TRBJ2-7; possibly TRBD1 for D (6 bases). V was clipped by 5 bases and J by 3 bases, with 18 bases between them. Germline values: CDR1 SGDLS, CDR2 YYNGEE. This CDR3 has 15 residues. The DNA for the CDR3 is TGTGCCAGCAGTGTCTCTCCGACAGGAAACTACGAGCAGTACTTC. Protein product: CASSVSPTGNYEQYF.

This clone was counted a few times. The chain uses TRBV7-3 and TRBJ2-1, with 13 bases identical to TRBD2. The CDR3 is 17 amino acids. CDR1 and CDR2 from the germline V gene are SGHTA and FQGTGA. Trimming cost V 2 bases and J 2 bases; bases outside gene matches: 3. The CDR3 region is CASSLYTSGRAYNEQFF. DNA of the CDR3: TGTGCCAGCAGCTTATATACTAGCGGGAGGGCCTACAATGAGCAGTTCTTC.

The chain combines TRBV2 with TRBJ2-3, with 14 bases fitting TRBD2. With V trimmed by 6 bases and J by 2 bases, 13 bases remained unmatched. From germline, CDR1 is SNHLY and CDR2 FYNNEI. CDR3 length: 19 amino acids. The CDR3 here is CASSPAGLAGGTATDTQYF. DNA for the CDR3: TGTGCCAGCAGCCCAGCAGGACTAGCGGGAGGTACAGCCACAGATACGCAGTATTTT.

The sample holds one count of this clone. The chain links TRBV6-5 to TRBJ2-7; 7 bases align to TRBD2. Trimming removed 5 bases from V and 4 bases from J; junction bases left unmatched: 11. Germline-derived CDR1 and CDR2 are MNHEY and SVGAGI. This CDR3 spans 15 amino acids. Written as DNA, the CDR3 is TGTGCCAGCAGTAACGCCCGGGGGAGGGCTTACGAGCAGTACTTC. The encoded protein is CASSNARGRAYEQYF.

The V gene is TRBV5-4, the J gene TRBJ2-1; no clear D gene. Trimming took off 4 bases at V and 8 bases at J, with 13 bases between the two ends. The CDR3 extends over 13 amino acids. Germline lookup yields CDR1 SGHNT and CDR2 YYREEE (reference sequence). The CDR3 region is CASSPSVSHEQFF. CDR3 bases: TGTGCCAGCAGCCCCTCCGTTAGTCATGAGCAGTTCTTC. Drawing the rest from reference TRBV5-4 and TRBJ2-1, the complete variable domain is ETGVTQSPTHLIKTRGQQVTLRCSSQSGHNTVSWYQQALGQGPQFIFQYYREEENGRGNFPPRFSGLQFPNYSSELNVNALELDDSALYLCASSPSVSHEQFFGPGTRLTVL.

The chain is built from TRBV5-1 and TRBJ1-4; a weak D match, TRBD1 (6 bases). The germline V gene has CDR1 SGHRS and CDR2 YFSETQ. The CDR3 is 13 amino acids. V was pared by 4 bases and J by 8 bases, with 12 bases between. CDR3 in DNA: TGCGCCAGCAGCCGGGACATCGGCGAAAAACTGTTTTTT. The encoded protein is CASSRDIGEKLFF.

This chain connects TRBV9 to TRBJ2-1; TRBD2 agrees at 8 bases. Germline V gene data show CDR1 as SGDLS and CDR2 as YYNGEE. The junction had 5 bases not matched to a gene; V was cut back by 3 bases and J by 9 bases. This CDR3 is 13 amino acids long. The CDR3 DNA sequence: TGTGCCAGCAGCGCTTCCGGGACTAGTGAGCAGTTCTTC. Protein: CASSASGTSEQFF.

The V and J genes are TRBV28 and TRBJ2-5; 8 bases are shared with TRBD1. The CDR3 has 12 residues. Germline V lookup: CDR1 MDHEN, CDR2 SYDVKM. With V trimmed by 5 bases and J by 7 bases, 3 bases remained unmatched. The CDR3 region is CASSGTGWTQYF. The CDR3 nucleotides read TGTGCCAGCAGTGGGACAGGATGGACCCAGTACTTC. Complete variable domain (other parts from reference TRBV28 and TRBJ2-5): DVKVTQSSRYLVKRTGEKVFLECVQDMDHENMFWYRQDPGLGLRLIYFSYDVKMKEKGDIPEGYSVSREKKERFSLILESASTNQTSMYLCASSGTGWTQYFGPGTRLLVL.

The sample holds one count of this clone. V gene TRBV6-5 combines with J gene TRBJ1-1; the match to TRBD1 covers 7 bases. The CDR3 length is 13 residues. Germline loops: CDR1 MNHEY, CDR2 SVGAGI. J was trimmed by 3 bases and V by 10 bases; bases with no gene match: 8. As DNA, the CDR3 is TGTGCCATCCAGACAGGGTTGTACACTGAAGCTTTCTTT. Residues: CAIQTGLYTEAFF.

The rearrangement joins TRBV28 to TRBJ1-2; tentatively, D is TRBD1 (5 bases). V was shortened by 2 bases and J by 8 bases, with 12 bases between the two germline ends. This CDR3 region has 13 residues. The V gene's germline CDR1 is MDHEN and CDR2 SYDVKM. In DNA form, the CDR3 reads TGTGCCAGCAGTTTACCGCCAGGGAGGGGCTACACCTTC. Translating it yields CASSLPPGRGYTF.

V gene TRBV28 combines with J gene TRBJ1-2; TRBD1 matches at 9 bases. The CDR3 loop spans 14 amino acids. Trimming removed 7 bases from V and 4 bases from J; junction bases left unmatched: 7. Germline V CDR1 and CDR2: MDHEN, SYDVKM. CDR3 in amino acids: CASTLQGASYGYTF. CDR3 DNA: TGTGCCAGCACCCTACAGGGGGCAAGCTATGGCTACACCTTC.

The chain links TRBV25-1 to TRBJ1-2; D perhaps matches TRBD1 (5 bases). This CDR3 has 13 amino acids. V shed 2 bases and J shed 7 bases, with 11 bases lying between them. CDR1 is MGHDK, CDR2 SYGVNS, per germline. The CDR3 region is CASSEGGVGGYTF. The CDR3 bases are TGTGCCAGCAGTGAAGGGGGGGTAGGTGGCTACACCTTC.

The rearrangement joins TRBV25-1 to TRBJ2-7, with 10 positions matching TRBD1. V was pared by 3 bases and J by 6 bases, with 8 bases of the junction left unmatched. Germline V gene lookup returns CDR1 MGHDK and CDR2 SYGVNS. This CDR3 spans 15 amino acids. CDR3 sequence: CASSDSTRDRGEQYF. The CDR3 coding sequence is TGTGCCAGCAGTGACTCAACCCGGGACAGGGGCGAGCAGTACTTC.